These 31 T cell receptor beta chains were sequenced from one sample in a study of T cells after somatic rescue of genetic block. The table came from immunoSEQ multiplex PCR; TCRdb's copy has only in-frame clones and leaves some out. In the table there are about 7,400 clones, roughly four fifths of which are singletons. What was sequenced was peripheral blood mononuclear cells (PBMCs). The receptors were gathered from a boy aged 5-17 years.

V and J are TRBV5-4 and TRBJ1-2; 7 bases agree with TRBD1. With V trimmed by 0 bases and J by 4 bases, 6 bases remained unmatched. Germline V lookup: CDR1 SGHNT, CDR2 YYREEE (reference sequence). The CDR3 is 15 residues long. The CDR3 sequence: CASSLDPGGLYGYTF. DNA for the CDR3: TGTGCCAGCAGCTTGGATCCAGGGGGTCTCTATGGCTACACCTTC.

This chain connects TRBV6-1 to TRBJ2-7; D is ambiguous. The germline V gene has CDR1 MNHNS and CDR2 SASEGT. The CDR3 extends over 12 amino acids. Trimming left V 6 bases short and J 4 bases short, with 10 bases between. The CDR3 nucleotides read TGTGCCAGCAGCCAGATGGAATACGAGCAGTACTTC. Amino acids: CASSQMEYEQYF.

This clone was seen a handful of times. The rearrangement joins TRBV9 to TRBJ2-3; TRBD1 or TRBD2 may be the D gene (6 bases each). Trimming cost V 0 bases and J 3 bases, with 14 bases left between them. The CDR3 covers 16 residues. Germline values: CDR1 SGDLS, CDR2 YYNGEE. The CDR3 loop reads CASSVGGGLRTDTQYF. Written as DNA, the CDR3 is TGTGCCAGCAGCGTAGGAGGGGGACTGAGGACAGATACGCAGTATTTT. Using reference TRBV9 and TRBJ2-3 for the parts outside the CDR3, the full variable domain is DSGVTQTPKHLITATGQRVTLRCSPRSGDLSVYWYQQSLDQGLQFLIQYYNGEERAKGNILERFSAQQFPDLHSELNLSSLELGDSALYFCASSVGGGLRTDTQYFGPGTRLTVL.

This chain connects TRBV13 to TRBJ1-1; D uncertain. The germline CDR1 and CDR2 sequences are PRHDT and FYEKMQ (reference sequence). The CDR3 runs 12 residues. Trimming stripped 11 bases from V and 0 bases from J, with 10 bases between. The DNA for the CDR3 is TGTGCCCAAGCGGCCATGAACACTGAAGCTTTCTTT. Encoded protein: CAQAAMNTEAFF. The complete variable domain, with remaining parts taken from reference TRBV13 and TRBJ1-1, reads AAGVIQSPRHLIKEKRETATLKCYPIPRHDTVYWYQQGPGQDPQFLISFYEKMQSDKGSIPDRFSAQQFSDYHSELNMSSLELGDSALYFCAQAAMNTEAFFGQGTRLTVV.

The chain couples TRBV28 to TRBJ2-2, with D unresolved. The V end was cut by 6 bases, the J end by 6 bases, with 8 bases between. Germline CDR1 is MDHEN and CDR2 is SYDVKM. The CDR3 has 12 residues. CDR3 coding DNA: TGTGCCAGCAGGTCGTTTGCCGGGGAGCTGTTTTTT. Residues: CASRSFAGELFF.

The chain has TRBV13 and TRBJ1-1, with D unclear. V was cut by 0 bases and J by 2 bases, with 7 bases left in between. The CDR3 consists of 14 residues. Germline V gene sequence: CDR1 PRHDT, CDR2 FYEKMQ (reference sequence). The CDR3 region is CASSLGLDNTEAFF. The DNA of the CDR3 is TGTGCCAGCAGCTTAGGATTAGATAACACTGAAGCTTTCTTT.

The rearrangement uses TRBV7-9 and TRBJ2-5; 14 bases map to TRBD2. Trimming at V came to 7 bases and at J to 4 bases, leaving 5 bases not matched to a gene. CDR1 and CDR2 (germline): SEHNR, FQNEAQ (reference sequence). The CDR3 is 15 amino acids. DNA of the CDR3: TGTGCCAGCAAGGGACTAGCGGGAGAAGGAGAGACCCAGTACTTC. This gives the protein CASKGLAGEGETQYF.

The chain has TRBV5-4 and TRBJ1-2, with TRBD1 as a possible D gene (6 bases). Per germline, CDR1 SGHNT and CDR2 YYREEE (reference sequence). V was clipped by 0 bases and J by 1 base, with 13 bases between them. The CDR3 runs to 16 residues. The chain's CDR3 is CASSLAGGRGNYGYTF. CDR3 bases: TGTGCCAGCAGCTTGGCCGGGGGCAGGGGTAACTATGGCTACACCTTC.

This chain joins TRBV29-1 and TRBJ1-3, with D possibly TRBD1 on 6 matching bases. V was pared by 6 bases and J by 0 bases, with 12 bases between. Germline values: CDR1 SQVTM, CDR2 ANQGSEA. This CDR3 contains 14 residues. CDR3 coding DNA: TGCAGCGTCGCCCGGGACAACTCTGGAAACACCATATATTTT. Its protein is CSVARDNSGNTIYF.

The chain employs TRBV7-2 and TRBJ2-7, with 7 bases identical to TRBD2. Germline CDR1 SGHTA, CDR2 FQGNSA. The CDR3 is 14 amino acids. J was trimmed by 3 bases and V by 5 bases; bases with no gene match: 7. As DNA, the CDR3 is TGTGCCAGCAGCCCGGGACTATCCTTCTACGAGCAGTACTTC. This sequence encodes CASSPGLSFYEQYF.

The chain combines TRBV7-2 with TRBJ2-3; D may match TRBD1 or TRBD2 (6 bases each). Trimming removed 2 bases from V and 4 bases from J, with 10 bases in between. There are 14 residues in the CDR3. Looked up from germline, CDR1 is SGHTA and CDR2 is FQGNSA. Here the CDR3 reads CASSLHRGPDTQYF. CDR3 DNA sequence: TGTGCCAGCAGCTTACACCGGGGGCCAGATACGCAGTATTTT.

This chain joins TRBV19 and TRBJ2-7; no definite D call. The CDR3 runs to 13 residues. Germline loops: CDR1 LNHDA, CDR2 SQIVND (reference sequence). The V end lost 5 bases, the J end lost 0 bases, and 8 bases lay between the germline ends. The CDR3 is CASSRASSYEQYF. The CDR3 DNA reads TGTGCCAGTAGTCGGGCGAGCTCCTACGAGCAGTACTTC.

The chain couples TRBV5-1 to TRBJ1-6, with D unresolved. The CDR3 is 14 amino acids. V was trimmed by 2 bases and J by 5 bases, leaving 8 bases between them. Germline V gene lookup returns CDR1 SGHRS and CDR2 YFSETQ. As DNA, the CDR3 is TGCGCCAGCAGCTTAAATCGAAATAATTCACCCCTCCACTTT. The encoded protein is CASSLNRNNSPLHF. Supplemented by reference TRBV5-1 and TRBJ1-6, the full variable domain reads KAGVTQTPRYLIKTRGQQVTLSCSPISGHRSVSWYQQTPGQGLQFLFEYFSETQRNKGNFPGRFSGRQFSNSRSEMNVSTLELGDSALYLCASSLNRNNSPLHFGNGTRLTVT.

This clone has a handful of counts. The chain employs TRBV28 and TRBJ2-7, with 10 bases aligning to TRBD1. CDR3 size: 15 residues. V was pared by 6 bases and J by 4 bases, with 9 bases of the junction left unmatched. Germline V lookup: CDR1 MDHEN, CDR2 SYDVKM. Here the CDR3 reads CASSRETGGWYEQYF. The CDR3 DNA is TGTGCCAGCAGCCGAGAGACAGGGGGCTGGTACGAGCAGTACTTC. Full variable domain (missing parts from reference TRBV28 and TRBJ2-7): DVKVTQSSRYLVKRTGEKVFLECVQDMDHENMFWYRQDPGLGLRLIYFSYDVKMKEKGDIPEGYSVSREKKERFSLILESASTNQTSMYLCASSRETGGWYEQYFGPGTRLTVT.

This clone was recorded a few times. One end of the junction is discordant with germline, which a read error may explain. The chain is built from TRBV7-4 and TRBJ2-2; the D gene is possibly TRBD2 (5 bases). This CDR3 comprises 15 residues. Germline V gene lookup returns CDR1 SGHVT and CDR2 SQSDAQ. CDR3 nucleotide sequence: TGTGCCAGCAGCTCTAGGAGGAGTAGAATCCGGGGAGCTGTTTTT. Protein: CASSSRRSRIRGAVF.

The V call is TRBV7-6, the J call TRBJ1-1; D perhaps matches TRBD1 (5 bases). Germline CDR1 reads SGHVS; CDR2 reads FNYEAQ. V was shortened by 4 bases and J by 5 bases, with 11 bases between the two germline ends. The CDR3 is made up of 13 amino acids. CDR3 coding DNA: TGTGCCAGCAGCTCTTCTGGGGGGACTGAAGCTTTCTTT. The encoded protein is CASSSSGGTEAFF.

The rearrangement joins TRBV6-1 to TRBJ2-3, with a possible D match to TRBD2 (6 bases). V lost 6 bases and J 3 bases, leaving 13 bases between the germline ends. CDR1 and CDR2 (germline): MNHNS, SASEGT. The CDR3 is made up of 14 amino acids. The CDR3 DNA reads TGTGCCAGCAGCCGATCCGGGAGAACAGATACGCAGTATTTT. This encodes CASSRSGRTDTQYF.

The CDR3 sequence is CASSQASTGTYEQYF. The CDR3 DNA reads as TGTGCCAGCAGCCAAGCTTCGACAGGAACCTACGAGCAGTACTTC. V gene TRBV4-2 combines with J gene TRBJ2-5, with a tentative D call TRBD1 (6 bases). The end of the DNA fits TRBJ2-7 better, so the J call may be wrong. Per germline, CDR1 LGHNA and CDR2 YNFKEQ. CDR3 size: 15 residues.

The V and J genes are TRBV5-1 and TRBJ2-1; 10 bases align to TRBD2. CDR3 length equals 17 residues. After removal of 1 base from V and 7 bases from J, the junction contained 11 bases not matched to a gene. Germline V CDR1 and CDR2: SGHRS, YFSETQ. CDR3 DNA sequence: TGCGCCAGCAGCTTGTTAAAGGGAGCGGGAGGGTGGAATGAGCAGTTCTTC. This encodes CASSLLKGAGGWNEQFF.

V is TRBV2 and J is TRBJ2-3, with no clear D. CDR3 length: 11 amino acids. From germline, CDR1 is SNHLY and CDR2 FYNNEI. The V gene lost 6 bases and the J gene lost 7 bases, with 8 bases spanning the gap. The CDR3 sequence: CASSLGHTQYF. CDR3 bases: TGTGCCAGCAGCCTTGGGCATACGCAGTATTTT.

In this sample, this clone turned up a few times. The identical CDR3 is also encoded by other nucleotide sequences in the sample. This chain uses TRBV15 with TRBJ2-5; maybe TRBD2 (7 bases). Trimming shortened V by 0 bases and J by 4 bases, and 12 bases separated the two germline ends. CDR3 length: 15 residues. Germline CDR1 reads LNHNV; CDR2 reads YYDKDF (reference sequence). The CDR3 sequence is CATSRDRGGGETQYF. DNA of the CDR3: TGTGCCACCAGCAGAGATCGCGGGGGCGGAGAGACCCAGTACTTC.

The V call is TRBV4-1, the J call TRBJ2-1; D possibly corresponds to TRBD2 (5 bases). The CDR3 is made up of 18 amino acids. Deletions cut 1 base from V and 0 bases from J, with 16 bases between. Germline V CDR1 and CDR2: MGHRA, YSYEKL. CDR3 bases: TGCGCCAGCAGCCAAGTCCCTGTTCCGGGGAGCTCCTACAATGAGCAGTTCTTC. It encodes CASSQVPVPGSSYNEQFF.

The chain is built from TRBV28 and TRBJ2-7; 10 bases agree with TRBD1. V was pared by 6 bases and J by 4 bases, with 6 bases of the junction left unmatched. The CDR3 runs 14 residues. The V gene's germline CDR1 is MDHEN and CDR2 SYDVKM. The CDR3 region is CASSGTGAPYEQYF. Here the CDR3 DNA reads TGTGCCAGCAGCGGGACAGGGGCCCCATACGAGCAGTACTTC.

This clone was seen more than once but under ten times. The V call is TRBV6-6, the J call TRBJ2-7; no clear D gene. The V end was cut by 2 bases, the J end by 6 bases, with 11 bases between. Germline V gene sequence: CDR1 MNHNY, CDR2 SVGAGI (reference sequence). The CDR3 sequence is 13 residues long. The CDR3 reads CASSYVAVGEQYF. CDR3 DNA sequence: TGTGCCAGCAGTTACGTCGCGGTGGGCGAGCAGTACTTC.

The chain recombines TRBV5-1 with TRBJ2-1; the D gene is possibly TRBD2 (5 bases). Deletions cut 4 bases from V and 2 bases from J, with 10 bases between. The CDR3 is 14 residues long. Germline CDR1 SGHRS, CDR2 YFSETQ. Here the CDR3 DNA reads TGCGCCAGCAGCCAGGACTCTACCTACAATGAGCAGTTCTTC. It specifies CASSQDSTYNEQFF.

The rearrangement uses TRBV27 and TRBJ2-7; a weak D match, TRBD2 (5 bases). The germline V gene has CDR1 MNHEY and CDR2 SMNVEV (reference sequence). V lost 5 bases to trimming and J lost 6 bases, with 11 bases between them. The CDR3 length is 12 residues. CDR3 nucleotides: TGTGCCAGCAGTCCTCTCGGAGGCGAGCAGTACTTC. Its protein product is CASSPLGGEQYF.

This clone was found once. J is TRBJ2-7 and V is TRBV7-9; tentative D call: TRBD2 (6 bases). Trimming took off 2 bases at V and 3 bases at J, with 11 bases between the two ends. The CDR3 has 14 amino acids. Germline CDR1 reads SEHNR; CDR2 reads FQNEAQ (reference sequence). CDR3 residues: CASSLMEGFYEQYF. In DNA, the CDR3 is TGTGCCAGCAGCTTAATGGAGGGTTTCTACGAGCAGTACTTC.

This chain uses TRBV7-9 with TRBJ1-2; unclear D gene. Germline V gives CDR1 SEHNR, CDR2 FQNEAQ (reference sequence). The CDR3 loop spans 13 amino acids. Trimming left V 4 bases short and J 4 bases short, with 10 bases between. The CDR3 region is CASSSPLVYGYTF. The DNA for the CDR3 is TGTGCCAGCAGCTCCCCTCTGGTCTATGGCTACACCTTC.

This clone rates as medium-sized. The chain has TRBV2 and TRBJ2-7, with 9 bases aligning to TRBD2. The CDR3 contains 13 residues. Per germline, CDR1 SNHLY and CDR2 FYNNEI. Unmatched junction bases numbered 2, after V lost 6 bases and J lost 2 bases. Here the CDR3 reads CASSAGGPYEQYF. CDR3 in DNA: TGTGCCAGCAGCGCGGGGGGGCCCTACGAGCAGTACTTC.

The rearrangement joins TRBV7-9 to TRBJ2-3; no firm D call. The CDR3 has 12 amino acids. V was pared by 5 bases and J by 6 bases, with 9 bases between. Germline CDR1 reads SEHNR; CDR2 reads FQNEAQ (reference sequence). The CDR3 loop reads CASSPPPDTQYF. DNA for the CDR3: TGTGCCAGCAGCCCACCTCCTGATACGCAGTATTTT.

The J gene is TRBJ2-7, the V gene TRBV7-9; D might be TRBD1 or TRBD2, each matching 5 bases. V lost 4 bases and J 3 bases, leaving 13 bases between the germline ends. CDR3 size: 14 residues. Germline loops: CDR1 SEHNR, CDR2 FQNEAQ (reference sequence). CDR3 DNA: TGTGCCAGCAGCTCCTGGGACCACATCTACGAGCAGTACTTC. Residues: CASSSWDHIYEQYF.